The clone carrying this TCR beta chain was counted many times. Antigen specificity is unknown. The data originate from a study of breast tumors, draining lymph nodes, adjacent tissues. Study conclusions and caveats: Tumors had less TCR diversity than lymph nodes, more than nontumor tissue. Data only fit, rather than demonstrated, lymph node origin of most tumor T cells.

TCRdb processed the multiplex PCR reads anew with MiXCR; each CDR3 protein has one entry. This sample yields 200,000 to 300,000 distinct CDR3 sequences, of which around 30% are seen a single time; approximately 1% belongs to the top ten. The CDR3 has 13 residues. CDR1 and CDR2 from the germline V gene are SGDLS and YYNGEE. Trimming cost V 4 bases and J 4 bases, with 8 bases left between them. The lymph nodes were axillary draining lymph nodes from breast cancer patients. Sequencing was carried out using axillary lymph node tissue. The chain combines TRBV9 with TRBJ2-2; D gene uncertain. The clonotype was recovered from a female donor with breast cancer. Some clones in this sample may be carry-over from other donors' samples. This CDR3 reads CASSNFGTGELFF. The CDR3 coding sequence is TGTGCCAGCAGCAATTTCGGCACCGGGGAGCTGTTTTTT.